This T cell receptor beta chain was profiled in a study of blood T cell repertoires in COVID-19. On the study more broadly: Italy, Spain and the United States were the sources of the convalescent and acute COVID-19 samples. The cDNA or gDNA used as material had been derived from T cells, B-cell-depleted T cells, or PBMCs.

In the source study's methods: How many nucleated cells were present was estimated from reference gene primer amplification. The assay was immunoSEQ multiplex PCR, and TCRdb's table has in-frame clones only and misses some. Clone size and V and J calls were adopted from that table, with D and trimming inferred from the DNA. Of more than 95,000 clones listed, around 78% are singletons. Sample: peripheral blood. The sequence was obtained from a man aged 30 to 45 with acute or convalescent COVID-19.

As DNA, the CDR3 is TGTGCCAGTAGACCGGGACAAACGTTCACCGGGGAGCTGTTTTTT. Protein product: CASRPGQTFTGELFF. V gene TRBV19 combines with J gene TRBJ2-2; perhaps TRBD1 as D (6 bases). Germline V gene lookup returns CDR1 LNHDA and CDR2 SQIVND (reference sequence). V lost 6 bases and J lost 4, with 15 bases in between. This CDR3 contains 15 residues.